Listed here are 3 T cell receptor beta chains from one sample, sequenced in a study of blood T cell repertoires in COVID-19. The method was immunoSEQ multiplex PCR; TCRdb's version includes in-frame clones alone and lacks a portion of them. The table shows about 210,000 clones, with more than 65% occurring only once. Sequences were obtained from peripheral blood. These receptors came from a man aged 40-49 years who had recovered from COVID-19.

CDR3 in DNA: TGTGCCAGCAGCTTCACGGGACAGGCCTCCATGAACACTGAAGCTTTCTTT. Translation: CASSFTGQASMNTEAFF. The gene calls are TRBV11-3 and TRBJ1-1, with TRBD1 matching 8 bases. The CDR3 length is 17 residues. In germline, CDR1 is SGHNT, CDR2 YENEEA. Unmatched junction bases numbered 9, after V lost 3 bases and J lost 0 bases.

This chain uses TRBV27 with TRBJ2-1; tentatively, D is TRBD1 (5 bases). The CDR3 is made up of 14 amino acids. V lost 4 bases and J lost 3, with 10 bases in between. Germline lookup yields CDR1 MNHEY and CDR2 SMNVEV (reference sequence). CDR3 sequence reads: CASSWAGIYNEQFF. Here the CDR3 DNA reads TGTGCCAGCAGTTGGGCAGGGATCTACAATGAGCAGTTCTTC.

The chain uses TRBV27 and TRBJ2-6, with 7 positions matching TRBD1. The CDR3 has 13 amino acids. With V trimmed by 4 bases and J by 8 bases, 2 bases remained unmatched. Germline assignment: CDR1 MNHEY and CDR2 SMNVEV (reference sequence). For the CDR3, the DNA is TGTGCCAGCAGTTCGACAGGGCCCAACGTCCTGACTTTC. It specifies CASSSTGPNVLTF.